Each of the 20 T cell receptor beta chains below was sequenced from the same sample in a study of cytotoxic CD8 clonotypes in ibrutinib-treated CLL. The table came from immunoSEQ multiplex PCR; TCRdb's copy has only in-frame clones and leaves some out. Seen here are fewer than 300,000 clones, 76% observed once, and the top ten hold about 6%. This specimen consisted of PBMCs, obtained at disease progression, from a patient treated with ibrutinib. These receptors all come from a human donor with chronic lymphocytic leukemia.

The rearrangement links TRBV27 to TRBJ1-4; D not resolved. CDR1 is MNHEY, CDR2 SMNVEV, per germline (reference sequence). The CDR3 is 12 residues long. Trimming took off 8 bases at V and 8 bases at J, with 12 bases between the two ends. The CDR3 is CASGVLWEKLFF. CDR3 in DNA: TGTGCCAGCGGAGTTTTATGGGAAAAACTGTTTTTT.

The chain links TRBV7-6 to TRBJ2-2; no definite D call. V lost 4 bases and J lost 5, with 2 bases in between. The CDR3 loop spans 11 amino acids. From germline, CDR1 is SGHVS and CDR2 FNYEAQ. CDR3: CASSYTGELFF. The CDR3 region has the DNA TGTGCCAGCAGCTATACCGGGGAGCTGTTTTTT.

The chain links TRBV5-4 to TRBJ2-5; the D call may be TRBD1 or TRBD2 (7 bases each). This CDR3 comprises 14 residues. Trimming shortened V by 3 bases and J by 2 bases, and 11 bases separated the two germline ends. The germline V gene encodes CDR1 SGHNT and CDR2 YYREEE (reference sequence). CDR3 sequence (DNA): TGTGCCAGCAGCTGGGGGGGACAGCAAGAGACCCAGTACTTC. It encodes CASSWGGQQETQYF.

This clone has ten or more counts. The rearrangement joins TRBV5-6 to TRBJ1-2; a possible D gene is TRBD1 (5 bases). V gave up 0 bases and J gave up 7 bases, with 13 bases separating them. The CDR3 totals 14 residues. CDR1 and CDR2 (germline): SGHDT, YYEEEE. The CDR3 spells CASSLGAGWGGYTF. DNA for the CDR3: TGTGCCAGCAGCTTGGGAGCAGGGTGGGGTGGCTACACCTTC.

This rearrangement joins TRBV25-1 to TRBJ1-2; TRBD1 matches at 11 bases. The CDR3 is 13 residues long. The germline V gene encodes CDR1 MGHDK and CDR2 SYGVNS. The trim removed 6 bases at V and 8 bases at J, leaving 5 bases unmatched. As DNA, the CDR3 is TGTGCCAGCAGAGGACAGGGGGCGGGCGGCTACACCTTC. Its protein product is CASRGQGAGGYTF.

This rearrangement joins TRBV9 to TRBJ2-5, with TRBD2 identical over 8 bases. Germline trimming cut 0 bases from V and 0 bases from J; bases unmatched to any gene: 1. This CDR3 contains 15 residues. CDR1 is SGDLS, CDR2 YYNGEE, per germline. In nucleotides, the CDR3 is TGTGCCAGCAGCGTAGCGGGAGGGTACCAAGAGACCCAGTACTTC. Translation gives CASSVAGGYQETQYF.

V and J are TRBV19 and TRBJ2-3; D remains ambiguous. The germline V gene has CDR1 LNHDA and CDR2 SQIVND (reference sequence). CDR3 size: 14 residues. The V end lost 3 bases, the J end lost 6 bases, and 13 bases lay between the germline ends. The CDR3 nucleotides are TGTGCCAGTAGTATCTCCACCAATAGGGATACGCAGTATTTT. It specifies CASSISTNRDTQYF. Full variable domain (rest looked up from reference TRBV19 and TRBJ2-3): DGGITQSPKYLFRKEGQNVTLSCEQNLNHDAMYWYRQDPGQGLRLIYYSQIVNDFQKGDIAEGYSVSREKKESFPLTVTSAQKNPTAFYLCASSISTNRDTQYFGPGTRLTVL.

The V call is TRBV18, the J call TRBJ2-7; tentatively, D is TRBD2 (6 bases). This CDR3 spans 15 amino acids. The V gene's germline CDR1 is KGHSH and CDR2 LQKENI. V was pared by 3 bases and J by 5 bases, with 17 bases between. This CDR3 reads CASSPGLWGSHEQYF. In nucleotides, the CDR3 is TGTGCCAGCTCACCCGGACTATGGGGGTCACACGAGCAGTACTTC. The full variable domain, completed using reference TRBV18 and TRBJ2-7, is NAGVMQNPRHLVRRRGQEARLRCSPMKGHSHVYWYRQLPEEGLKFMVYLQKENIIDESGMPKERFSAEFPKEGPSILRIQQVVRGDSAAYFCASSPGLWGSHEQYFGPGTRLTVT.

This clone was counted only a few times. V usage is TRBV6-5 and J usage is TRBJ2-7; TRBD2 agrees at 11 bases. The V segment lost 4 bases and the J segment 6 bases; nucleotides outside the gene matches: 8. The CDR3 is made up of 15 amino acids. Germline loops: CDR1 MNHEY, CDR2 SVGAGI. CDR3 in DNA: TGTGCCAGCAGTTTCCCAACTAGCGGGAGAAGCGAGCAGTACTTC. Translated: CASSFPTSGRSEQYF.

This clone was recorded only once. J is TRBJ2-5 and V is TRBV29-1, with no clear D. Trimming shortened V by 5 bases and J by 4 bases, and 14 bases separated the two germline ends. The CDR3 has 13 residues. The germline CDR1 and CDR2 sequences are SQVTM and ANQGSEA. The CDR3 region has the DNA TGCAGCGTTTCGGATAGGTGGGCAGAGACCCAGTACTTC. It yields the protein CSVSDRWAETQYF. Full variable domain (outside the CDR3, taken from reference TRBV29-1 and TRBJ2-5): SAVISQKPSRDICQRGTSLTIQCQVDSQVTMMFWYRQQPGQSLTLIATANQGSEATYESGFVIDKFPISRPNLTFSTLTVSNMSPEDSSIYLCSVSDRWAETQYFGPGTRLLVL.

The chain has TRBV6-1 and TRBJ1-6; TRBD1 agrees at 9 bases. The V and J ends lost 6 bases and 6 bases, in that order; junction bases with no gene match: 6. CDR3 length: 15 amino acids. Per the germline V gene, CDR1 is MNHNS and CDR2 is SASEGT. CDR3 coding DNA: TGTGCCAGCAGCCGACACAGGGGGCTTAATTCACCCCTCCACTTT. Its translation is CASSRHRGLNSPLHF.

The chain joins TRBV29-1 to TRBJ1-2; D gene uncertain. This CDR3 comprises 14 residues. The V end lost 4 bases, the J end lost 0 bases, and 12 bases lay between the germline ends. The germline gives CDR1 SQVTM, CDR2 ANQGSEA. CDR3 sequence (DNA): TGCAGCGTTGTCCCCAGGCTAGCTAACTATGGCTACACCTTC. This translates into CSVVPRLANYGYTF.

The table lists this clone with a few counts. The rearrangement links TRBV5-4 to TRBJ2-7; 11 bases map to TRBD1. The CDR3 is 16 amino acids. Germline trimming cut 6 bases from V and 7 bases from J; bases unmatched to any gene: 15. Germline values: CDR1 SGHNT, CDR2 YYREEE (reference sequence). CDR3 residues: CASTPAGGTGGGEQYF. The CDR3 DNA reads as TGTGCCAGCACCCCCGCAGGAGGGACAGGGGGAGGGGAGCAGTACTTC.

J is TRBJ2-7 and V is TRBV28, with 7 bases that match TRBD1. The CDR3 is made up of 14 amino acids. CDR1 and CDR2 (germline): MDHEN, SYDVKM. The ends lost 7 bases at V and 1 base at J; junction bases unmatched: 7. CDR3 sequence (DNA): TGTGCCAGCAAAGGGACAGCCTCTTCCTACGAGCAGTACTTC. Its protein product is CASKGTASSYEQYF.

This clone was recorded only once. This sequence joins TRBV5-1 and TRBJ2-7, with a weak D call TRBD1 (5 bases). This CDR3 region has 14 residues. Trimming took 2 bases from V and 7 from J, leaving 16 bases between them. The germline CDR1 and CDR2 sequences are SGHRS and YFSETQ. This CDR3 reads CASSLPSRAEEQYF. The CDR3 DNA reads TGCGCCAGCAGCTTACCCTCCAGGGCAGAAGAGCAGTACTTC.

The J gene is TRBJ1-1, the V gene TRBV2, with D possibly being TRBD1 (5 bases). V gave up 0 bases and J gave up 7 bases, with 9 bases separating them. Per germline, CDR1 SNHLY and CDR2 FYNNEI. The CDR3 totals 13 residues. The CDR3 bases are TGTGCCAGCAGTGAAGCGCCTAGGGGTGAAGCTTTCTTT. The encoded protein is CASSEAPRGEAFF.

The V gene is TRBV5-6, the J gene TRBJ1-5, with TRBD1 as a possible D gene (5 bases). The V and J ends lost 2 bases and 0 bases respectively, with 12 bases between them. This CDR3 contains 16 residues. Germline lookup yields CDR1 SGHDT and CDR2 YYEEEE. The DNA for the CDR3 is TGTGCCAGCAGCTTCTCCAGGGATTCTAGCAATCAGCCCCAGCATTTT. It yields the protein CASSFSRDSSNQPQHF.

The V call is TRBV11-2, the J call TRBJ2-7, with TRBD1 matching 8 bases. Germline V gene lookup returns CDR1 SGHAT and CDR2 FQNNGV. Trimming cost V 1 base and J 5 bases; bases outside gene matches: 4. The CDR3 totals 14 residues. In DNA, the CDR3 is TGTGCCAGCAGCTTAGGGACAGGGCTCGACGAGCAGTACTTC. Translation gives CASSLGTGLDEQYF.

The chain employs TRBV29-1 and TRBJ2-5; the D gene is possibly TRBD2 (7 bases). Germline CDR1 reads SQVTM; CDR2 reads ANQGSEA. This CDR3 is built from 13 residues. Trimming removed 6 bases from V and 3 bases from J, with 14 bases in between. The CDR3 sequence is CSVPKGGEETQYF. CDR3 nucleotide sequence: TGCAGCGTCCCCAAGGGGGGGGAAGAGACCCAGTACTTC. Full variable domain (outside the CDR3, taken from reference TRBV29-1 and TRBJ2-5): SAVISQKPSRDICQRGTSLTIQCQVDSQVTMMFWYRQQPGQSLTLIATANQGSEATYESGFVIDKFPISRPNLTFSTLTVSNMSPEDSSIYLCSVPKGGEETQYFGPGTRLLVL.

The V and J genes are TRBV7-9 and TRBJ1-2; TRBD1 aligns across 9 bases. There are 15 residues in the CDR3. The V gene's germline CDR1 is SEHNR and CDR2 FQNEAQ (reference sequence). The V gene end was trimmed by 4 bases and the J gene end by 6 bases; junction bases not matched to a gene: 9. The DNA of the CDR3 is TGTGCCAGCAGCTCCCCGTGGACAGGGGAGAATGGCTACACCTTC. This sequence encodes CASSSPWTGENGYTF.